This T cell receptor beta chain was documented in a study of cytomegalovirus exposure and HLA in healthy donors. The method was immunoSEQ multiplex PCR; TCRdb's version includes in-frame clones alone and lacks a portion of them. There are 150,000 to 200,000 clones in the sample; around 87% occur only once, and roughly 1.5% lies in the top ten. For this clone: The antigen remains unidentified.

The validation cohort, a group of more than 100 subjects, included the donors and was separate from the roughly 720-subject first cohort. V gave up 7 bases and J gave up 3 bases; unmatched junction bases: 6. This CDR3 has 14 residues. The germline CDR1 and CDR2 sequences are MGHDK and SYGVNS. Findings and caveats of the study: Investigators reported 150 to 200 TCR beta chains as tied to cytomegalovirus.

The specimen sequenced was PBMCs. The chain employs TRBV25-1 and TRBJ2-7; the match to TRBD1 covers 10 bases. The source is a woman aged 25 to 45 in good health and CMV-seronegative. The CDR3 DNA sequence: TGTGCCAGCACCGCCGGGACAGGGGACTACGAGCAGTACTTC. Amino acids: CASTAGTGDYEQYF.